The 31 T cell receptor beta chains in this list originate from one sample, sequenced in a study of T cell responses to AZD1222 COVID-19 vaccine (dated by TCRdb to 2020 to 2022). The time point tag for this specimen amounts to: baseline before first vaccination. The library was built by means of the immunoSEQ multiplex PCR assay. TCRdb provides this immuneACCESS table in a form limited to in-frame rearrangements. Some clones are lacking; in checked studies, under half of them reflect an unresolved V gene, and why the rest are absent is not known. For this sample there are 150,000 or so clones; 85% to 95% appear just once. The ten largest clonotypes hold approximately 1% of the sample. The source was peripheral blood, collected on day 0 of AZD1222 vaccination. These receptors came from an adult in good health.

This chain uses TRBV24-1 with TRBJ2-7; D is ambiguous. The V and J ends lost 3 bases and 1 base respectively, with 12 bases between them. The CDR3 extends over 15 amino acids. Per the germline V gene, CDR1 is KGHDR and CDR2 is SFDVKD. The DNA of the CDR3 is TGTGCCACCAGTGATCTGACCCCCTTGTCCTACGAGCAGTACTTC. Encoded protein: CATSDLTPLSYEQYF.

The chain combines TRBV11-3 with TRBJ2-3, with 8 bases fitting TRBD2. Losses at the gene ends were 5 bases for V and 4 bases for J; bases not matched to a gene: 8. The length of the CDR3 is 15 residues. Germline CDR1 and CDR2: SGHNT and YENEEA. The CDR3 DNA follows: TGTGCCAGCAGCCCCTTGCGGGGGGCCCCAGATACGCAGTATTTT. Translated: CASSPLRGAPDTQYF.

The gene calls are TRBV2 and TRBJ2-1; 8 bases are a match to TRBD2. J gave up 5 bases and V 2 bases, and 11 bases lay outside the gene matches. CDR3 length: 17 amino acids. In germline, CDR1 is SNHLY, CDR2 FYNNEI. In DNA, the CDR3 is TGTGCCAGCAGTGAAATGAGGTGGCGGGGGGTAGACAATGAGCAGTTCTTC. Amino acid sequence: CASSEMRWRGVDNEQFF. The variable domain in full, with the rest retrieved from reference TRBV2 and TRBJ2-1, is EPEVTQTPSHQVTQMGQEVILRCVPISNHLYFYWYRQILGQKVEFLVSFYNNEISEKSEIFDDQFSVERPDGSNFTLKIRSTKLEDSAMYFCASSEMRWRGVDNEQFFGPGTRLTVL.

V and J are TRBV2 and TRBJ1-1, with a possible D match to TRBD1 (6 bases). Germline V gene sequence: CDR1 SNHLY, CDR2 FYNNEI. The CDR3 is made up of 19 amino acids. V dropped 1 base and J dropped 2 bases, with 23 bases sitting between them. CDR3 in amino acids: CASSEEGQTHLPANTEAFF. The CDR3 region has the DNA TGTGCCAGCAGTGAAGAAGGACAGACTCACCTCCCTGCCAACACTGAAGCTTTCTTT.

The V call is TRBV3-1 (or the pseudogene TRBV3-2), the J call TRBJ1-1; no firm D call. The CDR3 spans 13 residues. CDR1 is LGHDT, CDR2 YNNKEL, per germline (reference sequence). V was pared by 3 bases and J by 10 bases, with 15 bases between. CDR3 nucleotide sequence: TGTGCCAGCAGCCAGTCAGATGGACGTTCAGCTTTCTTT. Translated: CASSQSDGRSAFF.

This CDR3 is CASMLTGQENSPLHF. The CDR3 DNA follows: TGTGCCAGTATGCTTACGGGACAGGAGAATTCACCCCTCCACTTT. The chain is built from TRBV19 and TRBJ1-6, with 8 positions matching TRBD1. The CDR3 covers 15 residues. Unmatched junction bases numbered 9, after V lost 7 bases and J lost 7 bases. Germline V gene data show CDR1 as LNHDA and CDR2 as SQIVND (reference sequence).

The chain recombines TRBV6-5 with TRBJ1-2; D unclear. This CDR3 has 14 residues. Germline values: CDR1 MNHEY, CDR2 SVGAGI. V shed 11 bases and J shed 6 bases, with 22 bases lying between them. The CDR3 coding sequence is TGTGCCTCCCTAAGGGTAGGGTTTAGGGATGGCTACACCTTC. This encodes CASLRVGFRDGYTF.

This clone was seen a single time. The chain is built from TRBV5-5 and TRBJ2-5, with D unresolved. V was cut by 4 bases and J by 2 bases, with 12 bases left in between. Germline CDR1 reads SGHKS; CDR2 reads YYEKEE (reference sequence). This CDR3 comprises 14 residues. DNA for the CDR3: TGTGCCAGCAGCCGACGTCCCTCACAAGAGACCCAGTACTTC. It translates to CASSRRPSQETQYF.

The chain couples TRBV28 to TRBJ1-1; TRBD1 might be the D (6 bases). In germline, CDR1 is MDHEN, CDR2 SYDVKM. This CDR3 has 15 amino acids. Trimming removed 3 bases from V and 6 bases from J, with 17 bases in between. For the CDR3, the DNA is TGTGCCAGCAGTTTGGTCGTCAGGGGAGGATCTGAAGCTTTCTTT. This encodes CASSLVVRGGSEAFF.

This chain connects TRBV6-5 to TRBJ2-6; the D is unclear. The CDR3 runs 16 residues. Germline V gives CDR1 MNHEY, CDR2 SVGAGI. The germline V and J ends were trimmed by 0 bases and 4 bases, with 10 bases remaining between them. This CDR3 reads CASSYSTVPGANVLTF. The DNA of the CDR3 is TGTGCCAGCAGTTACTCGACGGTTCCAGGGGCCAACGTCCTGACTTTC.

The genes are TRBV3-1 (or the pseudogene TRBV3-2) and TRBJ2-7; 7 bases match TRBD1. Germline CDR1 LGHDT, CDR2 YNNKEL (reference sequence). The CDR3 covers 14 residues. V trimming: 3 bases; J trimming: 3 bases; junction bases outside the gene matches: 5. CDR3 nucleotide sequence: TGTGCCAGCAGCCAGGAATACAGGGGCTACGAGCAGTACTTC. Translation: CASSQEYRGYEQYF.

The CDR3 nucleotides read TGTGCCAGCATTATCAATGGGGTCGAGCAGTTCTTC. Its translation: CASIINGVEQFF. This chain joins TRBV2 and TRBJ2-1; D is unclear. V lost 7 bases and J lost 10, with 14 bases in between. Germline V gene sequence: CDR1 SNHLY, CDR2 FYNNEI. The CDR3 is made up of 12 amino acids.

Here the CDR3 reads CAIRAGQAELFF. CDR3 nucleotide sequence: TGTGCCATCAGGGCAGGACAGGCGGAGCTGTTTTTT. The V and J genes are TRBV10-3 and TRBJ2-2; 7 bases fit TRBD1. Germline V gene lookup returns CDR1 ENHRY and CDR2 SYGVKD. With V trimmed by 6 bases and J by 10 bases, 5 bases remained unmatched. This CDR3 has 12 residues.

This chain uses TRBV2 with TRBJ2-3, with D unclear. The CDR3 totals 15 residues. V lost 0 bases and J lost 6, with 13 bases in between. The V gene's germline CDR1 is SNHLY and CDR2 FYNNEI. CDR3 DNA: TGTGCCAGCAGTGAAGCGGTGGTCTTCTCTGATACGCAGTATTTT. It codes for CASSEAVVFSDTQYF.

The chain combines TRBV11-2 with TRBJ2-3; 7 bases agree with TRBD1. The germline V gene encodes CDR1 SGHAT and CDR2 FQNNGV. The junction had 8 bases not matched to a gene; V was cut back by 5 bases and J by 3 bases. This CDR3 comprises 15 residues. CDR3 DNA sequence: TGTGCCAGCAGCCAATCGAACAGGGGAACAGATACGCAGTATTTT. Its translation: CASSQSNRGTDTQYF.

This chain links TRBV18 with TRBJ2-5; D is uncertain. CDR1 is KGHSH and CDR2 is LQKENI in the germline V gene. V shed 9 bases and J shed 4 bases, with 15 bases lying between them. The CDR3 runs 13 residues. The CDR3 spells CASSKPPAETQYF. The CDR3 region has the DNA TGTGCCAGTTCAAAGCCCCCGGCAGAGACCCAGTACTTC.

This chain uses TRBV11-2 with TRBJ2-2; 8 bases line up with TRBD2. Germline trimming cut 2 bases from V and 0 bases from J; bases unmatched to any gene: 5. Germline V gene lookup returns CDR1 SGHAT and CDR2 FQNNGV. The CDR3 length is 17 residues. Here the CDR3 DNA reads TGTGCCAGCAGCTTAAACGGGGGGGCCTCGAACACCGGGGAGCTGTTTTTT. Protein sequence: CASSLNGGASNTGELFF. Filled out from reference TRBV11-2 and TRBJ2-2, the complete variable domain reads EAGVAQSPRYKIIEKRQSVAFWCNPISGHATLYWYQQILGQGPKLLIQFQNNGVVDDSQLPKDRFSAERLKGVDSTLKIQPAKLEDSAVYLCASSLNGGASNTGELFFGEGSRLTVL.

This chain uses TRBV6-6 with TRBJ1-5, with unresolved D. Trimming took 1 base from V and 5 from J, leaving 9 bases between them. This CDR3 has 14 amino acids. Germline V lookup: CDR1 MNHNY, CDR2 SVGAGI (reference sequence). DNA of the CDR3: TGTGCCAGCAGTTACTTTAACGCCGATCAGCCCCAGCATTTT. It translates to CASSYFNADQPQHF.

V usage is TRBV5-4 and J usage is TRBJ2-1, with 11 bases fitting TRBD1. The CDR3 is 16 amino acids. Germline V lookup: CDR1 SGHNT, CDR2 YYREEE (reference sequence). J lost 6 bases, V lost 0 bases, and 5 bases had no gene match. The CDR3: CASSLAGTGGINEQFF. CDR3 coding DNA: TGTGCCAGCAGCTTGGCCGGGACAGGGGGAATCAATGAGCAGTTCTTC.

This clone appeared once. The rearrangement uses TRBV9 and TRBJ2-7; tentatively, D is TRBD2 (6 bases). The V end lost 2 bases, the J end lost 3 bases, and 18 bases lay between the germline ends. This CDR3 has 16 amino acids. The V gene's germline CDR1 is SGDLS and CDR2 YYNGEE. The CDR3 DNA reads as TGTGCCAGCAGCGTCACGGGGGTGGGCCCTTTCTACGAGCAGTACTTC. It codes for CASSVTGVGPFYEQYF. The full variable domain, rest sourced from reference TRBV9 and TRBJ2-7, is DSGVTQTPKHLITATGQRVTLRCSPRSGDLSVYWYQQSLDQGLQFLIQYYNGEERAKGNILERFSAQQFPDLHSELNLSSLELGDSALYFCASSVTGVGPFYEQYFGPGTRLTVT.

This chain uses TRBV9 with TRBJ2-1, with D possibly matching TRBD2 (5 bases). V dropped 3 bases and J dropped 4 bases, with 14 bases sitting between them. Germline assignment: CDR1 SGDLS and CDR2 YYNGEE. The CDR3 is 15 residues long. CDR3 amino acids: CASSAARSGYNEQFF. CDR3 in DNA: TGTGCCAGCAGCGCCGCGAGATCGGGGTACAATGAGCAGTTCTTC.

The CDR3 spells CASRWTSGDTQYF. Written as DNA, the CDR3 is TGTGCCAGCAGGTGGACTAGCGGGGATACGCAGTATTTT. The chain links TRBV3-1 (or the pseudogene TRBV3-2) to TRBJ2-3; 11 bases align to TRBD2. This CDR3 is 13 amino acids long. The V and J ends lost 6 bases and 6 bases, in that order; junction bases with no gene match: 2. CDR1 and CDR2 (germline): LGHDT, YNNKEL (reference sequence).

This clone was found once. The sample holds other DNA sequences that translate to the same CDR3. The chain is built from TRBV13 and TRBJ1-6; D remains unclear. The CDR3 runs 11 residues. Per germline, CDR1 PRHDT and CDR2 FYEKMQ (reference sequence). The V and J ends lost 6 bases and 7 bases respectively, with 4 bases between them. The DNA of the CDR3 is TGTGCCAGCAGTCGGAATTCACCCCTCCACTTT. Translating gives CASSRNSPLHF.

The rearrangement uses TRBV4-1 and TRBJ2-7; D may correspond to TRBD1 or TRBD2 (6 bases each). The CDR3 spans 15 residues. From germline, CDR1 is MGHRA and CDR2 YSYEKL. V dropped 4 bases and J dropped 7 bases, with 20 bases sitting between them. CDR3 nucleotides: TGCGCCAGCAGCCCAATAGGGGGGCCGTTTGGGGAGCAGTACTTC. It is translated as CASSPIGGPFGEQYF.

The V call is TRBV19, the J call TRBJ1-5; D ambiguous. The V end was cut by 3 bases, the J end by 8 bases, with 11 bases between. The CDR3 has 13 amino acids. CDR1 and CDR2 from the germline V gene are LNHDA and SQIVND (reference sequence). CDR3 protein: CASSIGSWEPQHF. The CDR3 bases are TGTGCCAGTAGTATCGGATCATGGGAGCCCCAGCATTTT.

The chain uses TRBV30 and TRBJ1-5; the D is unclear. Germline V lookup: CDR1 GTSNPN, CDR2 SVGIG (reference sequence). The CDR3 covers 15 residues. Trimming stripped 1 base from V and 0 bases from J, with 10 bases between. Written as DNA, the CDR3 is TGTGCCTGGAGTGATAGTCCTTATAGCAATCAGCCCCAGCATTTT. Translating it yields CAWSDSPYSNQPQHF.

V usage is TRBV13 and J usage is TRBJ1-2; TRBD1 matches at 7 bases. The CDR3 runs to 13 residues. V lost 5 bases and J lost 4; bases outside the gene matches: 4. CDR1 PRHDT and CDR2 FYEKMQ come from the germline V gene (reference sequence). This CDR3 reads CASSRDSLYGYTF. For the CDR3, the DNA is TGTGCCAGCAGCCGGGACAGCCTCTATGGCTACACCTTC.

This chain uses TRBV19 with TRBJ1-6; no clear D gene. V dropped 8 bases and J dropped 7 bases, with 12 bases sitting between them. The CDR3 contains 13 residues. Germline V gene data show CDR1 as LNHDA and CDR2 as SQIVND (reference sequence). The CDR3 bases are TGTGCCAGTGCTTCTCAGGCAAATTCACCCCTCCACTTT. Its protein product is CASASQANSPLHF.

The V gene is TRBV6-5, the J gene TRBJ1-6; tentatively, D is TRBD1 (6 bases). Germline CDR1 is MNHEY and CDR2 is SVGAGI. V lost 6 bases to trimming and J lost 9 bases, with 18 bases between them. The CDR3 has 15 amino acids. The CDR3 sequence: CASRVEDGQLSPLHF. The DNA of the CDR3 is TGTGCCAGCAGGGTCGAAGACGGACAGCTTTCACCCCTCCACTTT.

This rearrangement joins TRBV11-3 to TRBJ1-2; 12 bases fit TRBD1. This CDR3 contains 18 residues. With 2 bases clipped from V and 3 bases from J, the junction kept 10 bases outside the gene matches. Germline V gives CDR1 SGHNT, CDR2 YENEEA. The CDR3 nucleotides are TGTGCCAGCAGCTTATCGGGACAGGGGGCAGGTCTAGACTATGGCTACACCTTC. It is translated as CASSLSGQGAGLDYGYTF. Using reference TRBV11-3 and TRBJ1-2 for the parts outside the CDR3, the full variable domain is EAGVVQSPRYKIIEKKQPVAFWCNPISGHNTLYWYLQNLGQGPELLIRYENEEAVDDSQLPKDRFSAERLKGVDSTLKIQPAELGDSAVYLCASSLSGQGAGLDYGYTFGSGTRLTVV.

The rearrangement links TRBV2 to TRBJ2-5; 7 nucleotides align to TRBD1. The length of the CDR3 is 15 residues. Germline assignment: CDR1 SNHLY and CDR2 FYNNEI. The V segment lost 4 bases and the J segment 4 bases; nucleotides outside the gene matches: 9. The CDR3 nucleotides read TGTGCCAGCAGTGGAGGACAGGCAGGTGGAGAGACCCAGTACTTC. It translates to CASSGGQAGGETQYF.